This is a list of T cell receptor beta chains from one sample in a study of T cells after yellow fever vaccination. TCRdb independently ran MiXCR on the 5' RACE reads; one entry per CDR3 protein. Altogether around 360,000 distinct CDR3 sequences are present, about 9.9% being singletons, with the ten largest covering around 19%. The material sequenced was PBMCs, taken on the day of the first yellow fever vaccination. These receptors were obtained from a man aged 18 to 30 who received the YFV17D yellow fever vaccine. Each CDR3 is given with its conserved first and last residue. A D gene is named only where the DNA matches it firmly. The size entry is marked missing in some rows and otherwise reads once, few, many or a size class.

J,V,size,D,DNA,CDR3
TRBJ2-2,TRBV5-4,few,TRBD1,TGTGCCAGCAGTACCGGGACAGGGGGCACCGGGGAGCTGTTTTTT,CASSTGTGGTGELFF
TRBJ1-1,TRBV6-1,-,-,TGTGCCAGCAGGCAACAGTTGAACACTGAAGCTTTCTTT,CASRQQLNTEAFF
TRBJ1-6,TRBV15,-,-,TGTGCCACCAGCGGATGGGGTGAGACTAGGGATTCACCCCTCCACTTT,CATSGWGETRDSPLHF
TRBJ1-1,TRBV7-6,-,TRBD1,TGTGCCAGCAGCCACGGGACAGGGGGTTGGGACACTGAAGCTTTCTTT,CASSHGTGGWDTEAFF
TRBJ1-6,TRBV27,-,-,TGTGCCAGCATGTCTCGCGACAGACATTCCTCTTTAACTTCACCCCTCCACTTT,CASMSRDRHSSLTSPLHF
TRBJ2-5,TRBV7-2,many,-,TGTGCCAGCAGCCCGACAGGAGGGTTGTCAGAGACCCAGTACTTC,CASSPTGGLSETQYF
TRBJ2-7,TRBV6-5,many,-,TGTGCCAGCAGAACCATAGGACGGTACTCCTACGAGCAGTACTTC,CASRTIGRYSYEQYF
TRBJ2-3,TRBV18,-,-,TGTGCCAGCTCACCACCGGGGCAGGGGAGAGTTCGGGATACGCAGTATTTT,CASSPPGQGRVRDTQYF
TRBJ1-5,TRBV20-1,-,-,TGCAGTGCCCCAGGGCAGCCTTATAGCAATCAGCCCCAGCATTTT,CSAPGQPYSNQPQHF
TRBJ2-4,TRBV7-3,many,-,TGTGCCAGCAGTCCGACAGGCTCCCTAGCCAAAAACATTCAGTACTTC,CASSPTGSLAKNIQYF
TRBJ2-6,TRBV30,few,-,TGTGCCTGGAGTGTAACCGGGGCCGGGGCCAACGTCCTGACTTTC,CAWSVTGAGANVLTF
TRBJ2-2,TRBV12-3/TRBV12-4,-,-,TGTGCCAGCACCGTGGTGGGTCGGGCCACCGGGGAGCTGTTTTTT,CASTVVGRATGELFF
TRBJ2-3,TRBV20-1,many,TRBD2,TGCAGTGCTAGAGATTCGGGGCCTAGCGGGGGGATCACAGATACGCAGTATTTT,CSARDSGPSGGITDTQYF
TRBJ2-6,TRBV11-1,few,-,TGTGCCATCTCAAATCCGTCCGGGACCGCGACATCTGGGGCCAACGTCCTGACTTTC,CAISNPSGTATSGANVLTF
TRBJ1-1,TRBV20-1,-,-,TGCAGTGCTTCCAGGGTGACGGGCACTGAAGCTTTCTTT,CSASRVTGTEAFF
TRBJ1-1,TRBV10-3,few,TRBD1,TGTGCCATCACGGCAGGGGGCACTGAAGCTTTCTTT,CAITAGGTEAFF
TRBJ2-1,TRBV25-1,many,TRBD1,TGTGCCAGCAGTGACCAGCCTCACACAGGGGTTGAGCAGTTCTTC,CASSDQPHTGVEQFF
TRBJ2-1,TRBV7-9,few,TRBD2,TGTGCCAGCAGCCCCCCTACTAGCGGGGGCTTCGGTGAGCAGTTCTTC,CASSPPTSGGFGEQFF
TRBJ2-3,TRBV20-1,-,TRBD2,TGCAGTGCTAGAGGGGCTAGCGGGATCACAGATACGCAGTATTTT,CSARGASGITDTQYF
TRBJ2-3,TRBV20-1,-,TRBD1,TGCAGTGGCCCCCGGGACAGAAGCACAGATACGCAGTATTTT,CSGPRDRSTDTQYF
TRBJ1-6,TRBV5-1,-,-,TGCGCCAGCAGCTTGTCCAGTAGTGGAGGAGGAGAGTCACCCCTCCACTTT,CASSLSSSGGGESPLHF
TRBJ2-7,TRBV20-1,few,TRBD2,TGCAGTGCCGGCGGGGGGGTGGCGAACGAGCAGTACTTC,CSAGGGVANEQYF
TRBJ2-1,TRBV5-1,-,TRBD2,TGCGCCAGCAGCTTCGGACTAGCGGGGGGATCATACAATGAGCAGTTCTTC,CASSFGLAGGSYNEQFF
TRBJ2-5,TRBV28,few,-,TGTGCCAGCAGTTTATTTGAAAGTTACCAAGAGACCCAGTACTTC,CASSLFESYQETQYF
TRBJ2-3,TRBV6-2/TRBV6-3,-,-,TGTGCCAGCAGTTACTCGACGCAGGCAGATACGCAGTATTTT,CASSYSTQADTQYF
TRBJ2-5,TRBV5-1,-,TRBD2,TGCGCCAGCAGTTACCCTCCTAGCGGGGGGTACCAAGAGACCCAGTACTTC,CASSYPPSGGYQETQYF
TRBJ2-6,TRBV30,-,-,TGTGCCTGGAATTTGGGCTCTGGGGCCAACGTCCTGACTTTC,CAWNLGSGANVLTF
TRBJ2-7,TRBV25-1,-,-,TGTGCCAGCAGTGGGCCCTACGAGCAGTACTTC,CASSGPYEQYF
TRBJ2-7,TRBV5-1,-,-,TGCGCCAGCAGCTTGGCGGGGACAAATACAGTCTACGAGCAGTACTTC,CASSLAGTNTVYEQYF
TRBJ2-5,TRBV5-1,-,-,TGCGTCAGCAGCCAAACGACGGGAGAGACCCAGTACTTC,CVSSQTTGETQYF
TRBJ2-7,TRBV20-1,-,TRBD2,TGCAGTGCTACAAAATCCGGGACTAGATACGAGCAGTACTTC,CSATKSGTRYEQYF
TRBJ2-2,TRBV29-1,few,-,TGCAGCGTTGAGACAGAGAACACCGGGGAGCTGTTTTTT,CSVETENTGELFF
TRBJ2-3,TRBV5-1,many,TRBD1,TGCGCCAGCAGCCTACAGGGGGCGGAAGATACGCAGTATTTT,CASSLQGAEDTQYF
TRBJ2-7,TRBV11-2,few,-,TGTGCCAGCAGCCTAACAGGGACCGAGCAGTACTTC,CASSLTGTEQYF
TRBJ2-7,TRBV29-1,few,-,TGCAGCGTTGGGCTCGCCTACGAGCAGTACTTC,CSVGLAYEQYF
TRBJ2-6,TRBV5-6,once,-,TGTGCCAGCAGCTTAGGAGTGAGCTCTGGGGCCAACGTCCTGACTTTC,CASSLGVSSGANVLTF
TRBJ2-2,TRBV30,-,-,TGTGCCTGGAGTGTAACGGACACCGGGGAGCTGTTTTTT,CAWSVTDTGELFF
TRBJ2-3,TRBV11-2,-,-,TGTGCCAGCACTAGGGGTTACACGCAGTATTTT,CASTRGYTQYF
TRBJ1-5,TRBV7-2,-,-,TGTGCCAGCAGCATAACAGGGTTGGGTCAGCCCCAGCATTTT,CASSITGLGQPQHF
TRBJ2-1,TRBV4-3,-,TRBD2,TGCGCCAGCAGCCCAAAGAGCGGGGGGGCGTTCCCTGAGCAGTTCTTC,CASSPKSGGAFPEQFF
TRBJ1-3,TRBV20-1,-,-,TGCAGTGCTAGAGATAACTCTGGAAACACCATATATTTT,CSARDNSGNTIYF
TRBJ1-4,TRBV6-6,few,-,TGTGCCAGCAGCCGGCCGACTGAAAAACTGTTTTTT,CASSRPTEKLFF
TRBJ2-5,TRBV5-6,-,TRBD2,TGTGCCAGCACCACGGGGGGGCAGGAGACCCAGTACTTC,CASTTGGQETQYF
TRBJ2-5,TRBV5-1,few,-,TGCGCCAGCAGTTCCTCCGGGTACCGACAAGAGACCCAGTACTTC,CASSSSGYRQETQYF